This T cell receptor (beta chain) was identified during a study of blood T cell repertoires in COVID-19. CDR3 size: 15 residues. Trimming took 1 base from V and 3 from J; bases not matched to a gene: 2. Germline V gene sequence: CDR1 MNHEY, CDR2 SVGEGT. This clone appeared a few times. In the study's own analysis: Estimation of nucleated cell counts relied on the amplification of reference gene primers. Data came from immunoSEQ multiplex PCR; TCRdb stores just in-frame clones and leaves some out. V, J and clone size derive from that table, while D and trimming were established from the DNA sequence. This table holds approximately 93,000 clones, 88% found once. Patients of the Seattle cohort, enrolled during active infection, were followed longitudinally.

This sequence joins TRBV6-2 or TRBV6-3 and TRBJ2-1, with 8 bases fitting TRBD1. Sequencing used peripheral blood. The TCR sequence derives from a man in his fifties or sixties with COVID-19, enrolled during active disease. DNA for the CDR3: TGTGCCAGCAGTTACTACAGGGGGAACTACAATGAGCAGTTCTTC. Its protein is CASSYYRGNYNEQFF.